The rows below give T cell receptor beta chains drawn from one sample of a study of cytomegalovirus exposure and HLA in healthy donors. Clones were sequenced by immunoSEQ multiplex PCR, and TCRdb holds only the in-frame ones, with some missing. The sample contains approximately 140,000 clones, nearly 85% of which appear only once. Sequences were obtained from PBMCs. These receptors were obtained from a boy younger than 18 in good health and CMV-seronegative. The CDR3 runs from the conserved cysteine through the conserved F or W. D genes are given only for firm matches. Clone size is shown for a subset of rows, as once, few, many or a class of expanded clone.

clone_size,d_call,v_call,j_call,cdr3_nt,cdr3_aa
.,TRBD2,TRBV9,TRBJ2-2,TGTGCCAGCAGCGCGGGAGGAGGCACCGGGGAGCTGTTTTTT,CASSAGGGTGELFF
.,TRBD1,TRBV29-1,TRBJ2-7,TGCAGCGTTGTTTTAGGGGGCAGGTCCTACGAGCAGTACTTC,CSVVLGGRSYEQYF
.,.,TRBV7-2,TRBJ1-2,TGTGCCAGCAGCTTAACAAGCGTTCTTAACTATGGCTACACCTTC,CASSLTSVLNYGYTF
.,TRBD2,TRBV7-6,TRBJ2-1,TGTGCCAGCAGCTTAGGTCTAGCGGGAGGCAAAGATGAGCAGTTCTTC,CASSLGLAGGKDEQFF
.,.,TRBV6-6,TRBJ1-1,TGTGCCAGCAGTTACAGGGAGGAGGACACTGAAGCTTTCTTT,CASSYREEDTEAFF
.,.,TRBV6-6,TRBJ2-1,TGTGCCAGCAGTTACTCTCAAGCCGGTGAGCAGTTCTTC,CASSYSQAGEQFF
.,.,TRBV20-1,TRBJ1-4,TGCAGTGCCCTCCGGAATGAAAAACTGTTTTTT,CSALRNEKLFF
.,.,TRBV30,TRBJ1-4,TGTGCCTGGAGCCCGGACAGAGGAATTAATGAAAAACTGTTTTTT,CAWSPDRGINEKLFF
.,TRBD2,TRBV6-5,TRBJ2-7,TGTGCCAGCAGTTACAGACTAGCGGGAGGGCCGAACGAGCAGTACTTC,CASSYRLAGGPNEQYF
.,TRBD1,TRBV14,TRBJ1-1,TGTGCCAGCAGCCAAGATCAGGGGGCGAACACTGAAGCTTTCTTT,CASSQDQGANTEAFF
.,TRBD2,TRBV29-1,TRBJ2-2,TGCAGCGCTAGCCCACTAGCGGAGGGGAACACCGGGGAGCTGTTTTTT,CSASPLAEGNTGELFF
.,TRBD1,TRBV27,TRBJ2-7,TGTGCCAGCAGTGCAGGGGGCGCAGTATACGAGCAGTACTTC,CASSAGGAVYEQYF
.,.,TRBV6-1,TRBJ2-3,TGTGCCAGCAGTGAAGCTACTGTTAGCACAGATACGCAGTATTTT,CASSEATVSTDTQYF
.,.,TRBV2,TRBJ1-4,TGTGCCAGCAGGCCCGGACAGCCAACTAATGAAAAACTGTTTTTT,CASRPGQPTNEKLFF
.,.,TRBV5-6,TRBJ2-7,TGTGCCAGCAGCTTAAAAGGAGGTCAGGACTCCTACGAGCAGTACTTC,CASSLKGGQDSYEQYF
.,TRBD2,TRBV30,TRBJ2-7,TGTGCCTGGAGTCATAGCGGGAACTCCTACGAGCAGTACTTC,CAWSHSGNSYEQYF
.,.,TRBV5-8,TRBJ1-4,TGTGCCAGCAGCATATCCGGGTTCAAGGAAAAACTGTTTTTT,CASSISGFKEKLFF
.,.,TRBV15,TRBJ1-1,TGTGCCACCAGCAATCGGATTATGAGCGGCACTGAAGCTTTCTTT,CATSNRIMSGTEAFF
few,.,TRBV6-5,TRBJ1-1,TGTGCCAGCAGTTCCCAGGGATTGCCTGAAGCTTTCTTT,CASSSQGLPEAFF
once,TRBD1,TRBV13,TRBJ1-2,TGTGCCAGCAGCTTGAGACAGGGGCCCCATGGCTACACCTTC,CASSLRQGPHGYTF
.,.,TRBV4-3,TRBJ1-2,TGCGCCAGCAGCCAAGATACAGCTAACTATGGCTACACCTTC,CASSQDTANYGYTF
.,.,TRBV9,TRBJ2-2,TGTGCCAGCAGCGTATGGGCAGGAAGTCACGGGGAGCTGTTTTTT,CASSVWAGSHGELFF
.,.,TRBV19,TRBJ1-2,TGTGCCAGTACCCACAGGACAGTAAGCGCCTATGGCTACACCTTC,CASTHRTVSAYGYTF
.,.,TRBV4-2,TRBJ1-1,TGTGCCAGCAGCCAAACGACAGGGAACACTGAAGCTTTCTTT,CASSQTTGNTEAFF
.,.,TRBV27,TRBJ2-1,TGTGCCAGCATCCCCGGCGGATTTGCACGTGAGCAGTTCTTC,CASIPGGFAREQFF
.,.,TRBV9,TRBJ2-2,TGTGCCAGCAGCGGCAGGGCCCGCACCGGGGAGCTGTTTTTT,CASSGRARTGELFF
.,TRBD1,TRBV6-1,TRBJ1-1,TGTGCCAGCAGTCAGCTGACAGGGGGCTATACTGAAGCTTTCTTT,CASSQLTGGYTEAFF
.,.,TRBV29-1,TRBJ2-5,TGCAGCGTTGAGTCAGGGCCTGAGACCCAGTACTTC,CSVESGPETQYF
few,.,TRBV30,TRBJ2-7,TGTGCCTGGAGGGCAAAACTGAGGGCCCCTCCCTACGAGCAGTACTTC,CAWRAKLRAPPYEQYF
.,TRBD1,TRBV15,TRBJ1-2,TGTGCCACCTCAAGACAGGGCTATGGCTACACCTTC,CATSRQGYGYTF
.,TRBD2,TRBV27,TRBJ2-1,TGTGCCAGCAGTTTAGGGGGGGATGAGCAGTTCTTC,CASSLGGDEQFF
.,.,TRBV5-4,TRBJ2-5,TGTGCCAGCAGCCCTACGATGGGGGCGGGTAGAGAGACCCAGTACTTC,CASSPTMGAGRETQYF
few,.,TRBV6-5,TRBJ1-1,TGTGCCAGCAGGCAGGTAGTGAACACTGAAGCTTTCTTT,CASRQVVNTEAFF
.,TRBD1,TRBV4-3,TRBJ1-2,TGCGCCAGCAGCCGATCGGACAGGGATGTCTATGGCTACACCTTC,CASSRSDRDVYGYTF
.,.,TRBV30,TRBJ2-1,TGTGCCTGGACAGGCGGAGGCTACAATGAGCAGTTCTTC,CAWTGGGYNEQFF
.,.,TRBV27,TRBJ1-2,TGTGCCAGCAGCCCACCGGGGGGCGACGGCTACACCTTC,CASSPPGGDGYTF
.,.,TRBV5-1,TRBJ2-7,TGCGCCAGCAGCTTGGAGGCGAGGAGCTACCTCGAGCAGTACTTC,CASSLEARSYLEQYF
.,.,TRBV30,TRBJ2-7,TGTGCCTGGAGTGTAGGGGGGCGGGGGTCCTACGAGCAGTACTTC,CAWSVGGRGSYEQYF
few,.,TRBV5-1,TRBJ2-3,TGCGCCAGCAGCTTGGGGGACACCTCCACAGATACGCAGTATTTT,CASSLGDTSTDTQYF
.,TRBD2,TRBV7-2,TRBJ2-3,TGTGCCAGCAGCACGGGACTAGCGGGCCGTGGTACGCAGTATTTT,CASSTGLAGRGTQYF
.,.,TRBV30,TRBJ1-3,TGTGCCTGGAGTGTACGTCGGGGAGGTGGAAACACCATATATTTT,CAWSVRRGGGNTIYF
.,.,TRBV27,TRBJ2-3,TGTGCCAGTGCCCCTTGGACGGGAGTTGCAGATACGCAGTATTTT,CASAPWTGVADTQYF
few,.,TRBV18,TRBJ1-5,TGTGCCAGCTCACCACGAACAGATCGCAATCAGCCCCAGCATTTT,CASSPRTDRNQPQHF
few,TRBD2,TRBV5-4,TRBJ2-1,TGTGCCAGCAGCTTGGGCGGGGGAAGCAATGAGCAGTTCTTC,CASSLGGGSNEQFF
.,.,TRBV5-5,TRBJ2-7,TGTGCCAGCAGCTTGGTGGTCGGGAGAATTTACGAGCAGTACTTC,CASSLVVGRIYEQYF
.,.,TRBV11-3,TRBJ2-7,TGTGCCAGCAGCTCCCGCGGGACGTCTACCTACGAGCAGTACTTC,CASSSRGTSTYEQYF
.,.,TRBV29-1,TRBJ1-2,TGCAGCGTCCGCTCGGTCGGTGACTATGGCTACACCTTC,CSVRSVGDYGYTF
.,TRBD2,TRBV7-2,TRBJ2-3,TGTGCCAGCAGCGCCACTAGCGTTGGGGGGACGCAGTATTTT,CASSATSVGGTQYF
.,TRBD1,TRBV5-1,TRBJ2-5,TGCGCCAGCAGCCCGGGACAGGTCGAGACCCAGTACTTC,CASSPGQVETQYF
.,TRBD1,TRBV29-1,TRBJ2-7,TGCAGCGTTGAAGATAATGAAAGGCCGGGACAGGAGCTCTACGAGCAGTACTTC,CSVEDNERPGQELYEQYF